These 20 T cell receptor beta chains were sequenced from one sample in a study of persistence of HIV-infected CD4 T cells. These receptors have no known antigen. An overlapping HIV-1 Gag peptide pool stimulated these cells at 0.95 to 1 ug/peptide/mL. Responding CD4+ T cells were sorted by upregulation of both CD40 ligand and CD69. The libraries were made with immunoSEQ version 4 in survey mode. Using immunoSEQ multiplex PCR, the repertoire was profiled, and TCRdb retains in-frame clones only, with some absent. Among more than 30,000 clones listed, approximately 66% were seen once. The sample consisted of CD4+ T cells sorted from PBMCs after roughly 18-hour stimulation, taken from a patient who received antiretroviral therapy. These receptors were obtained from an adult man with HIV who was CMV-seropositive.

This rearrangement joins TRBV4-1 to TRBJ2-7, with 11 bases matching TRBD1. Germline CDR1 and CDR2: MGHRA and YSYEKL. The junction had 11 bases not matched to a gene; V was cut back by 0 bases and J by 4 bases. The CDR3 has 18 amino acids. The CDR3 coding sequence is TGCGCCAGCAGCCAAGATCTTGCTCGGACAGGGGGCCGATACGAGCAGTACTTC. Encoded protein: CASSQDLARTGGRYEQYF.

J is TRBJ1-5 and V is TRBV21-1; the table calls TRBD1, which could not be checked here. TRBV21-1 is recorded as a pseudogene. The CDR3 covers 15 residues. The CDR3 DNA reads TGTGCCAGCAACCCCCGACAGGGGTCGGAGCAGCCCCAGCATTTT. This sequence encodes CASNPRQGSEQPQHF.

The chain links TRBV3-1 (or the pseudogene TRBV3-2) to TRBJ1-2, with a tentative D call TRBD1 (5 bases). Trimming cost V 6 bases and J 2 bases, with 13 bases left between them. The CDR3 is made up of 14 amino acids. Per germline, CDR1 LGHDT and CDR2 YNNKEL (reference sequence). In DNA form, the CDR3 reads TGTGCCAGCAGTGACAATCGGGACAACTATGGCTACACCTTC. This sequence encodes CASSDNRDNYGYTF.

The CDR3 DNA reads TGTGCCAGCAGTCTCCGAAGGGAGCAGTACTTC. Translating it yields CASSLRREQYF. This sequence joins TRBV28 and TRBJ2-7; D gene uncertain. The germline CDR1 and CDR2 sequences are MDHEN and SYDVKM. This CDR3 contains 11 residues. V shed 5 bases and J shed 7 bases, with 9 bases lying between them.

The gene calls are TRBV7-3 and TRBJ1-1; 7 bases match TRBD1. With V trimmed by 3 bases and J by 4 bases, 2 bases remained unmatched. This CDR3 region has 13 residues. Germline CDR1 SGHTA, CDR2 FQGTGA. DNA of the CDR3: TGTGCCAGCAGCTTCCGACAGGGCACTGAAGCTTTCTTT. Residues: CASSFRQGTEAFF.

This chain links TRBV19 with TRBJ2-2; D might be TRBD1 or TRBD2, each matching 5 bases. V lost 7 bases, J lost 5 bases, and 14 bases lay in between. CDR3 size: 14 residues. Looked up from germline, CDR1 is LNHDA and CDR2 is SQIVND (reference sequence). The CDR3 protein is CASTPGTRTGELFF. The CDR3 DNA follows: TGTGCCAGTACCCCAGGGACGAGGACCGGGGAGCTGTTTTTT. Combining the CDR3 with reference TRBV19 and TRBJ2-2 gives the whole variable domain DGGITQSPKYLFRKEGQNVTLSCEQNLNHDAMYWYRQDPGQGLRLIYYSQIVNDFQKGDIAEGYSVSREKKESFPLTVTSAQKNPTAFYLCASTPGTRTGELFFGEGSRLTVL.

CDR3 region: CASSFRISRTGMIFNEKLFF. The CDR3 DNA sequence: TGTGCCAGCAGCTTCAGAATCAGCCGGACAGGGATGATTTTTAATGAAAAACTGTTTTTT. V gene TRBV5-4 combines with J gene TRBJ1-4; 8 bases align to TRBD1. The CDR3 runs to 20 residues. From germline, CDR1 is SGHNT and CDR2 YYREEE (reference sequence). The V segment lost 2 bases and the J segment 4 bases; nucleotides outside the gene matches: 19. Complete variable domain (other parts from reference TRBV5-4 and TRBJ1-4): ETGVTQSPTHLIKTRGQQVTLRCSSQSGHNTVSWYQQALGQGPQFIFQYYREEENGRGNFPPRFSGLQFPNYSSELNVNALELDDSALYLCASSFRISRTGMIFNEKLFFGSGTQLSVL.

This clone was detected only once. The rearrangement uses TRBV19 and TRBJ1-3; D not certain. V was shortened by 5 bases and J by 4 bases, with 18 bases between the two germline ends. CDR3 length: 16 residues. CDR1 is LNHDA and CDR2 is SQIVND in the germline V gene (reference sequence). The CDR3 spells CASSLLGPTKGNTIYF. CDR3 DNA sequence: TGTGCCAGTAGTCTCCTTGGGCCCACGAAGGGAAACACCATATATTTT.

About this clone itself: This sample includes further DNA sequences coding for the same CDR3. This sequence joins TRBV5-4 and TRBJ1-1; possibly TRBD1 for D (6 bases). The V gene's germline CDR1 is SGHNT and CDR2 YYREEE (reference sequence). V lost 2 bases and J lost 3, with 14 bases in between. The CDR3 sequence is 15 residues long. This CDR3 is CASSFGGQGDTEAFF. As DNA, the CDR3 is TGTGCCAGCAGCTTCGGGGGGCAGGGCGACACTGAAGCTTTCTTT.

This clone was seen only a few times. This chain uses TRBV2 with TRBJ1-4; D might be TRBD1 (6 bases). The CDR3 has 15 residues. V dropped 8 bases and J dropped 7 bases, with 20 bases sitting between them. The V gene's germline CDR1 is SNHLY and CDR2 FYNNEI. The CDR3 loop reads CASRSRGTRSEKLFF. The DNA for the CDR3 is TGTGCCAGCCGATCGAGGGGGACACGCTCTGAAAAACTGTTTTTT. The variable domain in full, with the rest retrieved from reference TRBV2 and TRBJ1-4, is EPEVTQTPSHQVTQMGQEVILRCVPISNHLYFYWYRQILGQKVEFLVSFYNNEISEKSEIFDDQFSVERPDGSNFTLKIRSTKLEDSAMYFCASRSRGTRSEKLFFGSGTQLSVL.

The chain recombines TRBV7-9 with TRBJ2-3, with D hard to call. The CDR3 has 12 amino acids. Germline V gene lookup returns CDR1 SEHNR and CDR2 FQNEAQ (reference sequence). The ends were cut back, 1 base at V and 4 bases at J, with 3 bases in the middle. CDR3 sequence: CASSLGADTQYF. In DNA, the CDR3 is TGTGCCAGCAGCTTAGGGGCAGATACGCAGTATTTT.

The chain is built from TRBV3-1 (or the pseudogene TRBV3-2) and TRBJ1-6; 8 nucleotides line up with TRBD1. The CDR3 contains 14 residues. Germline assignment: CDR1 LGHDT and CDR2 YNNKEL (reference sequence). The V segment lost 1 base and the J segment 9 bases; nucleotides outside the gene matches: 2. In DNA, the CDR3 is TGTGCCAGCAGCCAAGGACAGGGGAGTTCACCCCTCCACTTT. It encodes CASSQGQGSSPLHF.

The rearrangement uses TRBV2 and TRBJ1-1, with 8 bases fitting TRBD1. Germline-derived CDR1 and CDR2 are SNHLY and FYNNEI. The V gene end was trimmed by 4 bases and the J gene end by 1 base; junction bases not matched to a gene: 5. The CDR3 is made up of 15 amino acids. The CDR3 DNA sequence: TGTGCCAGCAGTGCTACGGGACAGGCGAACACTGAAGCTTTCTTT. It is translated as CASSATGQANTEAFF.

V and J are TRBV18 and TRBJ2-1, with D perhaps given as TRBD1 or TRBD2 (5 bases each). Trimming removed 8 bases at V and 3 bases at J, with 17 bases between. Germline V gene data show CDR1 as KGHSH and CDR2 as LQKENI. The CDR3 is 15 residues long. CDR3 sequence reads: CASAPVEGLYNEQFF. As DNA, the CDR3 is TGTGCCAGCGCTCCCGTAGAGGGGCTCTACAATGAGCAGTTCTTC.

V usage is TRBV6-2 or TRBV6-3 and J usage is TRBJ2-5; 8 bases map to TRBD2. This CDR3 region has 14 residues. Trimming removed 5 bases from V and 5 bases from J; junction bases left unmatched: 7. CDR1 MNHEY and CDR2 SVGEGT come from the germline V gene. This chain's CDR3 is CASSLRGAGETQYF. For the CDR3, the DNA is TGTGCCAGCAGTCTGCGGGGGGCCGGGGAGACCCAGTACTTC.

This clone was recorded once. The V call is TRBV2, the J call TRBJ1-1, with D maybe TRBD1 (5 bases). The germline V gene has CDR1 SNHLY and CDR2 FYNNEI. With 8 bases removed from V and 5 bases from J, the gap between germline ends came to 12 bases. This CDR3 has 12 residues. The chain's CDR3 is CASRGGSTEAFF. The CDR3 region has the DNA TGTGCCAGCCGTGGGGGGTCGACTGAAGCTTTCTTT.

The gene calls are TRBV4-1 and TRBJ1-5, with D possibly TRBD1 on 6 matching bases. The CDR3 length is 15 residues. V was clipped by 0 bases and J by 6 bases, with 12 bases between them. The V gene's germline CDR1 is MGHRA and CDR2 YSYEKL. CDR3 amino acids: CASSQDQGRGQPQHF. The CDR3, as DNA: TGCGCCAGCAGCCAAGATCAGGGGAGGGGTCAGCCCCAGCATTTT.

The gene calls are TRBV6-6 and TRBJ1-1; a weak D match, TRBD1 (5 bases). Trimming took off 10 bases at V and 5 bases at J, with 20 bases between the two ends. This CDR3 spans 14 amino acids. Germline lookup yields CDR1 MNHNY and CDR2 SVGAGI (reference sequence). Written as DNA, the CDR3 is TGTGCCATCTACTCGGGGAGGGGCGGGACTGAAGCTTTCTTT. Its protein is CAIYSGRGGTEAFF.

The V call is TRBV29-1, the J call TRBJ1-1, with D perhaps TRBD1 (6 bases). Trimming pared 6 bases from V and 2 bases from J, leaving 34 bases between. CDR1 is SQVTM, CDR2 ANQGSEA, per germline. CDR3 length equals 20 residues. CDR3 sequence (DNA): TGCAGCGTCCGAACGTGGGGGGCACTTGGTAAGGACAGTCGAAACACTGAAGCTTTCTTT. Its translation is CSVRTWGALGKDSRNTEAFF.

This chain links TRBV12-3 or TRBV12-4 with TRBJ1-6, with D perhaps TRBD1 (6 bases). This CDR3 is built from 13 residues. With 6 bases removed from V and 5 bases from J, the gap between germline ends came to 8 bases. The CDR3 bases are TGTGCCAGCAGGAGGACAGATAATTCACCCCTCCACTTT. It is translated as CASRRTDNSPLHF.